These 32 T cell receptor beta chains were sequenced from one sample in a study of OX40 agonist ivuxolimab in advanced cancers. Assay used: immunoSEQ multiplex PCR; TCRdb lists only in-frame clones, some missing. The sample carries around 68,000 clones, approximately 86% recorded once. The material was CD4+ or CD8+ T cells sorted from blood, obtained in a trial of the OX40 agonist ivuxolimab. The receptor set was obtained from an adult with an advanced solid tumor such as melanoma, head and neck, liver or kidney cancer.

This clone came up a few times. CDR3: CASSPLSKLFF. Here the CDR3 DNA reads TGTGCCAGCAGCCCCCTTTCTAAGCTGTTTTTT. This sequence joins TRBV7-9 and TRBJ1-4; D gene ambiguous. The CDR3 covers 11 residues. The V gene's germline CDR1 is SEHNR and CDR2 FQNEAQ (reference sequence). Trimming shortened V by 5 bases and J by 14 bases, and 12 bases separated the two germline ends.

V gene TRBV29-1 combines with J gene TRBJ1-2, with D maybe TRBD1 (6 bases). The CDR3 runs 11 residues. Germline V gene sequence: CDR1 SQVTM, CDR2 ANQGSEA. V was pared by 8 bases and J by 6 bases, with 13 bases between. The CDR3 protein is CSLGGGDGYTF. Here the CDR3 DNA reads TGCAGCCTGGGAGGGGGTGATGGCTACACCTTC.

J is TRBJ2-2 and V is TRBV18; 7 nucleotides align to TRBD2. V lost 2 bases to trimming and J lost 6 bases; unmatched junction nucleotides: 9. The CDR3 has 16 amino acids. Per the germline V gene, CDR1 is KGHSH and CDR2 is LQKENI. CDR3 sequence reads: CASSPEPSGDPGELFF. CDR3 sequence (DNA): TGTGCCAGCTCACCAGAGCCAAGCGGGGACCCCGGGGAGCTGTTTTTT.

This rearrangement joins TRBV19 to TRBJ2-1; 12 nucleotides match TRBD2. The V gene's germline CDR1 is LNHDA and CDR2 SQIVND (reference sequence). J gave up 9 bases and V 5 bases, and 8 bases lay outside the gene matches. The CDR3 extends over 15 amino acids. The CDR3 DNA sequence: TGTGCCAGTAGTCCCCGACTAGCGGGAGTCAGTGAGCAGTTCTTC. As protein: CASSPRLAGVSEQFF.

This clone came up a few times. The chain carries TRBV21-1 and TRBJ2-5; the tabulated D call, TRBD1, remains unverified against the DNA. TRBV21-1 is termed a pseudogene. The CDR3 covers 15 residues. The CDR3 loop reads CASSTWDRAGETQYF. For the CDR3, the DNA is TGTGCCAGCAGCACCTGGGACAGGGCGGGGGAGACCCAGTACTTC.

The chain uses TRBV7-9 and TRBJ1-4, with a weak D call TRBD1 (6 bases). CDR1 and CDR2 (germline): SEHNR, FQNEAQ (reference sequence). CDR3 size: 16 residues. Between the trimmed V and J ends, which lost 1 base and 6 bases, there was a span of 15 bases. The CDR3: CASSLVGGLKDEKLFF. DNA for the CDR3: TGTGCCAGCAGCTTAGTAGGGGGGCTTAAGGATGAAAAACTGTTTTTT.

The chain is built from TRBV28 and TRBJ1-4; D remains ambiguous. V lost 4 bases and J lost 7, with 19 bases in between. CDR3 length: 16 amino acids. CDR1 is MDHEN, CDR2 SYDVKM, per germline. In DNA, the CDR3 is TGTGCCAGCAGTTCCCTTGCTGCGGGTGGAGGTGAAAAACTGTTTTTT. Residues: CASSSLAAGGGEKLFF.

The genes are TRBV4-1 and TRBJ2-1; unclear D gene. Germline V gene data show CDR1 as MGHRA and CDR2 as YSYEKL. The germline V and J ends were trimmed by 0 bases and 4 bases, with 16 bases remaining between them. The CDR3 runs 17 residues. CDR3 residues: CASSQEVRWVIYNEQFF. The CDR3 region has the DNA TGCGCCAGCAGCCAAGAGGTCAGGTGGGTGATTTACAATGAGCAGTTCTTC.

This clone was found once. This rearrangement joins TRBV2 to TRBJ2-5; TRBD1 agrees at 8 bases. This CDR3 has 13 residues. Germline trimming cut 7 bases from V and 5 bases from J; bases unmatched to any gene: 6. Per the germline V gene, CDR1 is SNHLY and CDR2 is FYNNEI. CDR3 in amino acids: CASNGQGGETQYF. CDR3 sequence (DNA): TGTGCCAGCAACGGACAGGGTGGGGAGACCCAGTACTTC.

The J gene is TRBJ2-3, the V gene TRBV6-5, with TRBD2 matching 8 bases. The length of the CDR3 is 14 residues. Per germline, CDR1 MNHEY and CDR2 SVGAGI. J was trimmed by 8 bases and V by 5 bases; bases with no gene match: 9. CDR3: CASSPLSGSTTQYF. CDR3 DNA sequence: TGTGCCAGCAGTCCTCTAAGCGGGAGTACTACGCAGTATTTT.

The rearrangement links TRBV6-5 to TRBJ2-7, with D unresolved. The CDR3 contains 14 residues. Between the trimmed V and J ends, which lost 5 bases and 7 bases, there was a span of 18 bases. Germline V gene sequence: CDR1 MNHEY, CDR2 SVGAGI. CDR3 loop: CASSEGPQHGEQYF. DNA of the CDR3: TGTGCCAGCAGTGAAGGGCCGCAGCACGGGGAGCAGTACTTC.

This clone came up once. The chain recombines TRBV4-2 with TRBJ1-6; unclear D gene. Germline CDR1 is LGHNA and CDR2 is YNFKEQ. The CDR3 runs to 15 residues. Trimming stripped 0 bases from V and 10 bases from J, with 13 bases between. The CDR3 DNA follows: TGTGCCAGCAGCCAAGATCGGGGAAGGGAGTCACCCCTCCACTTT. Translating it yields CASSQDRGRESPLHF.

This sequence joins TRBV4-3 and TRBJ1-6; no clear D. The V gene lost 0 bases and the J gene lost 8 bases, with 17 bases spanning the gap. The CDR3 runs 17 residues. Germline V gives CDR1 LGHNA, CDR2 YSLEER. The CDR3 protein is CASSQEVLREGHSPLHF. CDR3 sequence (DNA): TGCGCCAGCAGCCAAGAAGTCCTCCGGGAGGGCCATTCACCCCTCCACTTT.

This sequence joins TRBV2 and TRBJ1-6, with TRBD1 identical over 8 bases. V lost 5 bases to trimming and J lost 9 bases; unmatched junction nucleotides: 6. The CDR3 consists of 14 residues. The germline CDR1 and CDR2 sequences are SNHLY and FYNNEI. CDR3 in amino acids: CASSYRGFSSPLHF. Here the CDR3 DNA reads TGTGCCAGCAGTTACAGGGGGTTCTCTTCACCCCTCCACTTT. Together with reference TRBV2 and TRBJ1-6, the CDR3 gives the full variable domain: EPEVTQTPSHQVTQMGQEVILRCVPISNHLYFYWYRQILGQKVEFLVSFYNNEISEKSEIFDDQFSVERPDGSNFTLKIRSTKLEDSAMYFCASSYRGFSSPLHFGNGTRLTVT.

This chain uses TRBV6-1 with TRBJ2-7; 8 nucleotides match TRBD1. V shed 6 bases and J 7 bases; nucleotides not matched to a gene: 8. The CDR3 is 13 residues long. Germline V CDR1 and CDR2: MNHNS, SASEGT. The CDR3 DNA sequence: TGTGCCAGCAGGCTTCCTACAGGGGGAGAGCAGTACTTC. Translating it yields CASRLPTGGEQYF.

This chain connects TRBV7-7 to TRBJ2-7; tentatively, D is TRBD1 (6 bases). Trimming removed 2 bases from V and 0 bases from J, with 14 bases in between. The CDR3 covers 16 residues. Germline V lookup: CDR1 SSHAT, CDR2 FNYEAQ (reference sequence). The CDR3 DNA is TGTGCCAGCAGCTTAAGGGGACAACTTTACTCCTACGAGCAGTACTTC. Translating it yields CASSLRGQLYSYEQYF.

The chain carries TRBV6-1 and TRBJ2-5; perhaps TRBD1 as D (5 bases). From germline, CDR1 is MNHNS and CDR2 SASEGT. The CDR3 spans 14 residues. Trimming pared 2 bases from V and 5 bases from J, leaving 12 bases between. CDR3: CASSEQGFQETQYF. The DNA for the CDR3 is TGTGCCAGCAGTGAACAGGGCTTCCAGGAGACCCAGTACTTC.

In this sample, this clone turned up once. The chain recombines TRBV7-8 with TRBJ1-6; D gene ambiguous. Per the germline V gene, CDR1 is SGHVS and CDR2 is FQNEAQ. The CDR3 length is 14 residues. Trimming cost V 1 base and J 6 bases, with 7 bases left between them. The CDR3 coding sequence is TGTGCCAGCAGCTTAGTGGCCAGTAATTCACCCCTCCACTTT. Amino acids: CASSLVASNSPLHF.

This chain links TRBV6-5 with TRBJ1-1; 8 bases fit TRBD1. V lost 5 bases and J lost 0; bases outside the gene matches: 5. CDR3 length equals 15 residues. Germline V gene data show CDR1 as MNHEY and CDR2 as SVGAGI. CDR3 coding DNA: TGTGCCAGCAGTACAAGGACAGGGTTGAACACTGAAGCTTTCTTT. It yields the protein CASSTRTGLNTEAFF.

The chain has TRBV20-1 and TRBJ2-7, with 7 bases identical to TRBD2. Looked up from germline, CDR1 is DFQATT and CDR2 is SNEGSKA (reference sequence). The CDR3 consists of 11 residues. The ends lost 2 bases at V and 7 bases at J; junction bases unmatched: 2. CDR3 amino acids: CSARRGGEQYF. The DNA of the CDR3 is TGCAGTGCTAGAAGGGGAGGGGAGCAGTACTTC.

The V call is TRBV7-9, the J call TRBJ2-2, with D perhaps TRBD2 (5 bases). V was cut by 6 bases and J by 1 base, with 15 bases left in between. Germline-derived CDR1 and CDR2 are SEHNR and FQNEAQ (reference sequence). The CDR3 contains 16 residues. The CDR3 nucleotides are TGTGCCAGCAGTCGAGCTTTCGGGGAGAACACCGGGGAGCTGTTTTTT. It encodes CASSRAFGENTGELFF.

This clone has just one count. The V call is TRBV6-4, the J call TRBJ1-5; D ambiguous. Trimming shortened V by 2 bases and J by 1 base, and 9 bases separated the two germline ends. The CDR3 has 15 residues. CDR1 is MRHNA, CDR2 SNTAGT, per germline. The DNA of the CDR3 is TGTGCCAGCAGTGACCCCCGGGGAAGCAATCAGCCCCAGCATTTT. Amino acid sequence: CASSDPRGSNQPQHF.

CDR3 DNA sequence: TGTGCCAGCTCACAGGACGCCGGCAATCAGCCCCAGCATTTT. It specifies CASSQDAGNQPQHF. The rearrangement links TRBV18 to TRBJ1-5; D remains ambiguous. Germline loops: CDR1 KGHSH, CDR2 LQKENI. V was shortened by 4 bases and J by 2 bases, with 9 bases between the two germline ends. The CDR3 totals 14 residues.

The chain carries TRBV7-6 and TRBJ1-5, with a tentative D call TRBD1 (5 bases). The germline V and J ends were trimmed by 5 bases and 7 bases, with 12 bases remaining between them. The CDR3 is 13 amino acids. Per germline, CDR1 SGHVS and CDR2 FNYEAQ. The CDR3 region has the DNA TGTGCCAGCAGCCCCCAGGGATGGCAGCCCCAGCATTTT. It specifies CASSPQGWQPQHF.

The chain links TRBV19 to TRBJ1-4; tentative D call: TRBD1 (5 bases). The ends were cut back, 6 bases at V and 8 bases at J, with 19 bases in the middle. The CDR3 is 15 residues long. The germline CDR1 and CDR2 sequences are LNHDA and SQIVND (reference sequence). The CDR3 DNA sequence: TGTGCCAGTAGCCCACGCGGGCAGGGAATCGAAAAACTGTTTTTT. Translating it yields CASSPRGQGIEKLFF.

J is TRBJ1-5 and V is TRBV6-5; D is ambiguous. The CDR3 consists of 14 residues. CDR1 and CDR2 (germline): MNHEY, SVGAGI. V dropped 0 bases and J dropped 6 bases, with 9 bases sitting between them. DNA for the CDR3: TGTGCCAGCAGTTACTCACACCGGGGTCAGCCCCAGCATTTT. Its translation is CASSYSHRGQPQHF.

The chain carries TRBV28 and TRBJ1-2; no firm D call. The V end was cut by 5 bases, the J end by 0 bases, with 10 bases between. The CDR3 has 14 residues. Per the germline V gene, CDR1 is MDHEN and CDR2 is SYDVKM. The CDR3, as DNA: TGTGCCAGCAGTGTACAGAGAACTAACTATGGCTACACCTTC. Amino acid sequence: CASSVQRTNYGYTF.

The chain uses TRBV14 and TRBJ1-1; 7 bases match TRBD1. The length of the CDR3 is 19 residues. Germline lookup yields CDR1 SGHDN and CDR2 FVKESK. Trimming at V came to 4 bases and at J to 2 bases, leaving 19 bases not matched to a gene. In DNA form, the CDR3 reads TGTGCCAGCAGCCCGATCCCTCCACAGGGGATGGAAGGTAACACTGAAGCTTTCTTT. It specifies CASSPIPPQGMEGNTEAFF.

The rearrangement uses TRBV18 and TRBJ2-5; D may correspond to TRBD1 or TRBD2 (5 bases each). The V and J ends lost 3 bases and 2 bases respectively, with 7 bases between them. The CDR3 is 13 amino acids. Germline V gene lookup returns CDR1 KGHSH and CDR2 LQKENI. Written as DNA, the CDR3 is TGTGCCAGCTCACCGGGGGTTCAAGAGACCCAGTACTTC. It yields the protein CASSPGVQETQYF.

The chain employs TRBV2 and TRBJ2-2; no reliable D call. From germline, CDR1 is SNHLY and CDR2 FYNNEI. This CDR3 spans 14 amino acids. The V gene lost 10 bases and the J gene lost 4 bases, with 16 bases spanning the gap. CDR3 residues: CATLGLRPTGELFF. CDR3 in DNA: TGTGCCACCTTGGGGTTAAGGCCCACCGGGGAGCTGTTTTTT. The full variable domain, completed using reference TRBV2 and TRBJ2-2, is EPEVTQTPSHQVTQMGQEVILRCVPISNHLYFYWYRQILGQKVEFLVSFYNNEISEKSEIFDDQFSVERPDGSNFTLKIRSTKLEDSAMYFCATLGLRPTGELFFGEGSRLTVL.

The CDR3: CASSPGGPGYGYTF. The CDR3 DNA reads as TGTGCCAGCAGCCCAGGGGGTCCTGGGTATGGCTACACCTTC. The chain has TRBV9 and TRBJ1-2, with TRBD1 identical over 7 bases. Per germline, CDR1 SGDLS and CDR2 YYNGEE. J was trimmed by 5 bases and V by 4 bases; bases with no gene match: 8. The CDR3 loop spans 14 amino acids.

This chain connects TRBV7-3 to TRBJ1-1; D unclear. The CDR3 runs to 14 residues. V dropped 7 bases and J dropped 2 bases, with 14 bases sitting between them. The germline CDR1 and CDR2 sequences are SGHTA and FQGTGA. CDR3 protein: CASIQSSGNTEAFF. The CDR3 coding sequence is TGTGCCAGCATCCAAAGTAGCGGTAACACTGAAGCTTTCTTT.